This T cell receptor (beta chain) was retrieved from a study of cytomegalovirus exposure and HLA in healthy donors. Study overall: The roughly 120 validation repertoires matched the roughly 670 first-cohort repertoires in platform, a later analysis reported.

About this clone: Its antigen is as yet unknown.

Among the 120 or so subjects of the validation cohort, separate from the roughly 670-subject first cohort, were the donors. Some clones are missing from TCRdb's copy, which holds only in-frame ones; the method was immunoSEQ multiplex PCR. The table lists roughly 150,000 clones, approximately 91% of them singletons. Study-wide findings and caveats: There were a few CMV-associated chains whose specificity for CMV antigens was confirmed in vitro. The classifier was said to identify cytomegalovirus status with high specificity and sensitivity.

This CDR3 contains 15 residues. Per the germline V gene, CDR1 is PRHDT and CDR2 is FYEKMQ (reference sequence). The J segment lost 4 bases and the V segment lost 5 bases, leaving 7 bases of the junction unmatched. The specimen was PBMCs. This clonotype originated in a woman in her late teens or twenties in good health and CMV-seropositive. This sequence joins TRBV13 and TRBJ2-1, with 8 bases that match TRBD2. CDR3 coding DNA: TGTGCCAGCAGCCCAGGACTAGCACTATACAATGAGCAGTTCTTC. Translating it yields CASSPGLALYNEQFF.